This T cell receptor beta chain was sequenced during a study of blood T cell repertoires in COVID-19. The wider study: There were acute and convalescent COVID-19 samples, and they came from the United States, Italy and Spain. The analysed material was cDNA or gDNA that came from T cells, B-cell-depleted T cells, or PBMCs.

Original processing methods: Amplifying reference gene primers gave estimates of nucleated cell counts. Profiled with immunoSEQ multiplex PCR; TCRdb holds only in-frame clones, not every one. That table gives V, J and clone size, and the DNA gave D and trimming. The sample consists of about 140,000 clones, 86% of them appearing once. Trimming cost V 3 bases and J 6 bases, with 11 bases left between them. Germline V gene lookup returns CDR1 SGHNT and CDR2 YYREEE (reference sequence). The CDR3 covers 13 residues. This receptor was obtained from a woman in her sixties with acute or convalescent COVID-19. The J gene is TRBJ2-3, the V gene TRBV5-4; D gene unclear. Sequenced sample: peripheral blood. The CDR3 sequence is CASSSTTQDTQYF. DNA for the CDR3: TGTGCCAGCAGCTCCACGACTCAGGATACGCAGTATTTT. The full variable domain, with the rest looked up from reference TRBV5-4 and TRBJ2-3, is ETGVTQSPTHLIKTRGQQVTLRCSSQSGHNTVSWYQQALGQGPQFIFQYYREEENGRGNFPPRFSGLQFPNYSSELNVNALELDDSALYLCASSSTTQDTQYFGPGTRLTVL.